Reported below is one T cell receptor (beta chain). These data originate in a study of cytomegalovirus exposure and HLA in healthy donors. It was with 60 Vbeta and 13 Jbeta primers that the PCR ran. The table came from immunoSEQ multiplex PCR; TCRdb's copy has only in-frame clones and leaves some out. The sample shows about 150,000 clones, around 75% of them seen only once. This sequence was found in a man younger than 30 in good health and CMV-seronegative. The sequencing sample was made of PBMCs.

CDR3 in DNA: TGCGCCAGCAGTCTTCCAGGGTTGGACGAGCAGTACTTC. This gives the protein CASSLPGLDEQYF. V is TRBV10-2 and J is TRBJ2-5; possibly TRBD1 for D (5 bases). Near its end, the DNA agrees better with TRBJ2-7, so the J call may be wrong. CDR1 and CDR2 from the germline V gene are WSHSY and SAAADI. The length of the CDR3 is 13 residues.